These T cell receptor beta chains were read from a single sample in a study of blood T cell repertoires in COVID-19. Here immunoSEQ multiplex PCR was the method, and the copy in TCRdb shows in-frame clones only, minus some. This table has around 160,000 clones, 65% to 85% appearing once. What was sequenced was peripheral blood. Receptors originate from a woman of 80 years or more with acute or convalescent COVID-19. CDR3s leave out the opening cysteine and the closing phenylalanine or tryptophan. The order of the fields is V gene, J gene, CDR3 protein.

TRBV24-1	TRBJ2-5	ATSDLRASGETQY
TRBV5-4	TRBJ1-2	ASSLDAGLNYGYT
TRBV6-2/TRBV6-3	TRBJ2-4	ASSSPDRANIQY
TRBV3-1/TRBV3-2	TRBJ2-2	ASSQDDRTGELF
TRBV5-1	TRBJ1-2	ASSLQGVYDGYT
TRBV28	TRBJ1-5	ASNLWGVVQSNQPQH
TRBV5-4	TRBJ2-3	ASSLGQGSTDTQY
TRBV6-1	TRBJ1-2	ASSDLSRSNYGYT
TRBV2	TRBJ1-2	ASSGAGYGYT
TRBV5-1	TRBJ1-1	ASSLGGREAF
TRBV19	TRBJ1-1	ASSIDRRNRAF
TRBV5-1	TRBJ2-3	ASSVGTGATDTQY
TRBV5-4	TRBJ2-1	ASSFRNEQF
TRBV14	TRBJ2-7	ASSRGLGGSYEQY
TRBV5-5	TRBJ1-2	ASSFGGSVSNYGYT
TRBV5-5	TRBJ1-4	ASSLFGARREKLF
TRBV27	TRBJ1-1	ASGDRGIRDEAF
TRBV5-1	TRBJ2-3	ASSGGVASTDTQY
TRBV19	TRBJ1-2	ASSISGAEGYT
TRBV25-1	TRBJ2-1	ASKASGSYNEQF